Each of the 21 T cell receptor beta chains below was sequenced from the same sample in a study of T cell responses to AZD1222 COVID-19 vaccine. Clones were sequenced by immunoSEQ multiplex PCR, and TCRdb holds only the in-frame ones, with some missing. Among about 110,000 clones, roughly 90% were seen once, and the ten largest hold approximately 15%. This specimen consisted of peripheral blood, obtained on day 0 of AZD1222 vaccination. The receptor set was obtained from an adult in good health.

The V and J genes are TRBV5-1 and TRBJ2-3; D is possibly TRBD2 (5 bases). Trimming shortened V by 2 bases and J by 1 base, and 11 bases separated the two germline ends. CDR1 and CDR2 from the germline V gene are SGHRS and YFSETQ. The CDR3 is 15 amino acids. The CDR3 bases are TGCGCCAGCAGCTTAAGCGACGGGGGCACAGATACGCAGTATTTT. Translated: CASSLSDGGTDTQYF.

In its sample, this clone was seen once. CDR3 loop: CASKRGGRDNQPQHF. The CDR3 bases are TGTGCCAGCAAAAGAGGGGGGAGGGACAATCAGCCCCAGCATTTT. The chain uses TRBV2 and TRBJ1-5, with D perhaps matching TRBD1 (6 bases). Germline V lookup: CDR1 SNHLY, CDR2 FYNNEI. The ends were cut back, 7 bases at V and 3 bases at J, with 16 bases in the middle. This CDR3 is 15 amino acids long. The full variable domain, rest sourced from reference TRBV2 and TRBJ1-5, is EPEVTQTPSHQVTQMGQEVILRCVPISNHLYFYWYRQILGQKVEFLVSFYNNEISEKSEIFDDQFSVERPDGSNFTLKIRSTKLEDSAMYFCASKRGGRDNQPQHFGDGTRLSIL.

V usage is TRBV7-2 and J usage is TRBJ2-3; D assignment may be TRBD1 or TRBD2 (5 bases each). There are 14 residues in the CDR3. From germline, CDR1 is SGHTA and CDR2 FQGNSA. V was pared by 5 bases and J by 0 bases, with 9 bases between. CDR3 in amino acids: CASSLGPSTDTQYF. The CDR3 region has the DNA TGTGCCAGCAGCCTGGGACCTAGCACAGATACGCAGTATTTT.

The chain has TRBV6-6 and TRBJ1-2, with TRBD1 as a possible D gene (5 bases). V was clipped by 5 bases and J by 0 bases, with 22 bases between them. Germline loops: CDR1 MNHNY, CDR2 SVGAGI (reference sequence). The CDR3 loop spans 18 amino acids. The CDR3 protein is CASSPQHSPGPANYGYTF. CDR3 sequence (DNA): TGTGCCAGCAGTCCTCAACACTCACCGGGGCCCGCTAACTATGGCTACACCTTC.

The chain uses TRBV11-2 and TRBJ2-7; D possibly corresponds to TRBD1 (5 bases). Germline assignment: CDR1 SGHAT and CDR2 FQNNGV. The CDR3 totals 13 residues. Trimming pared 4 bases from V and 3 bases from J, leaving 10 bases between. The CDR3 sequence: CASSSRQYYEQYF. The DNA for the CDR3 is TGTGCCAGCAGCTCCAGACAGTACTACGAGCAGTACTTC. The variable domain in full, with the rest retrieved from reference TRBV11-2 and TRBJ2-7, is EAGVAQSPRYKIIEKRQSVAFWCNPISGHATLYWYQQILGQGPKLLIQFQNNGVVDDSQLPKDRFSAERLKGVDSTLKIQPAKLEDSAVYLCASSSRQYYEQYFGPGTRLTVT.

The CDR3 spells CASSSGQGRTEAFF. The DNA of the CDR3 is TGTGCCAGCTCTTCGGGACAGGGGCGGACTGAAGCTTTCTTT. V gene TRBV6-6 combines with J gene TRBJ1-1; 10 positions match TRBD1. The germline V gene encodes CDR1 MNHNY and CDR2 SVGAGI (reference sequence). CDR3 size: 14 residues. V was pared by 8 bases and J by 5 bases, with 8 bases of the junction left unmatched.

This chain joins TRBV27 and TRBJ2-7, with 10 bases lining up with TRBD2. Trimming removed 8 bases from V and 2 bases from J; junction bases left unmatched: 6. CDR1 is MNHEY and CDR2 is SMNVEV in the germline V gene (reference sequence). This CDR3 spans 14 amino acids. The CDR3 region is CASSPGTSAYEQYF. CDR3 coding DNA: TGTGCCAGCTCACCCGGGACTAGCGCCTACGAGCAGTACTTC.

The chain is built from TRBV28 and TRBJ1-2; D is possibly TRBD1 (6 bases). V gave up 6 bases and J gave up 8 bases, with 13 bases separating them. Germline CDR1 reads MDHEN; CDR2 reads SYDVKM. The CDR3 has 12 residues. The CDR3 reads CASRTSDRGYTF. The CDR3 DNA reads TGTGCCAGCAGGACCTCAGACAGGGGCTACACCTTC.

The J gene is TRBJ2-4, the V gene TRBV7-9; possibly TRBD2 for D (5 bases). CDR3 length equals 13 residues. V shed 0 bases and J shed 15 bases, with 15 bases lying between them. Germline assignment: CDR1 SEHNR and CDR2 FQNEAQ (reference sequence). CDR3 sequence: CASSLAEAPRVYF. The DNA of the CDR3 is TGTGCCAGCAGCTTAGCGGAGGCCCCTCGGGTGTACTTC. The whole variable domain, filled in from reference TRBV7-9 and TRBJ2-4, reads DTGVSQNPRHKITKRGQNVTFRCDPISEHNRLYWYRQTLGQGPEFLTYFQNEAQLEKSRLLSDRFSAERPKGSFSTLEIQRTEQGDSAMYLCASSLAEAPRVYFGAGTRLSVL.

This clone has just one count. V gene TRBV5-4 combines with J gene TRBJ1-3; D gene unclear. Between the trimmed V and J ends, which lost 0 bases and 0 bases, there was a span of 7 bases. This CDR3 region has 15 residues. Germline assignment: CDR1 SGHNT and CDR2 YYREEE (reference sequence). The CDR3 coding sequence is TGTGCCAGCAGCTTGGGATCGGGCTCTGGAAACACCATATATTTT. Translated: CASSLGSGSGNTIYF. Full variable domain (remainder filled in from reference TRBV5-4 and TRBJ1-3): ETGVTQSPTHLIKTRGQQVTLRCSSQSGHNTVSWYQQALGQGPQFIFQYYREEENGRGNFPPRFSGLQFPNYSSELNVNALELDDSALYLCASSLGSGSGNTIYFGEGSWLTVV.

This clone was counted a few times. This chain links TRBV28 with TRBJ1-1; 7 bases match TRBD1. The germline V gene has CDR1 MDHEN and CDR2 SYDVKM. Unmatched junction bases numbered 12, after V lost 8 bases and J lost 3 bases. The CDR3 is made up of 15 amino acids. The CDR3 spells CASDPYRGRDTEAFF. The DNA for the CDR3 is TGTGCCAGCGACCCCTACAGGGGACGGGACACTGAAGCTTTCTTT.

The CDR3 DNA reads as TGTGCCAGCAGCTTGGGGGGGAACACTGAAGCTTTCTTT. This codes for CASSLGGNTEAFF. V usage is TRBV5-5 and J usage is TRBJ1-1; D is ambiguous. V gave up 0 bases and J gave up 1 base, with 4 bases separating them. CDR3 size: 13 residues. Germline values: CDR1 SGHKS, CDR2 YYEKEE (reference sequence).

The chain joins TRBV6-2 or TRBV6-3 to TRBJ2-7, with a possible D match to TRBD2 (6 bases). This CDR3 is 15 amino acids long. In germline, CDR1 is MNHEY, CDR2 SVGEGT. V lost 2 bases to trimming and J lost 2 bases, with 13 bases between them. The CDR3: CASSYRAGRPYEQYF. CDR3 nucleotide sequence: TGTGCCAGCAGTTACAGGGCAGGGAGGCCCTACGAGCAGTACTTC.

The chain has TRBV11-2 and TRBJ2-7; 9 bases map to TRBD1. The V gene's germline CDR1 is SGHAT and CDR2 FQNNGV. J gave up 3 bases and V 4 bases, and 7 bases lay outside the gene matches. The CDR3 consists of 15 residues. Here the CDR3 reads CASSSPGQGYYEQYV. CDR3 DNA: TGTGCCAGCAGCTCCCCGGGACAGGGATACTACGAGCAGTACGTC.

This clone occurred a few times. The V call is TRBV7-2, the J call TRBJ1-5; a weak D match, TRBD1 (5 bases). The CDR3 is 15 residues long. Trimming shortened V by 1 base and J by 5 bases, and 12 bases separated the two germline ends. Germline V gene sequence: CDR1 SGHTA, CDR2 FQGNSA. CDR3 residues: CASSLVEGRDQPQHF. CDR3 bases: TGTGCCAGCAGCTTAGTTGAGGGGAGAGATCAGCCCCAGCATTTT. Full variable domain (outside the CDR3, taken from reference TRBV7-2 and TRBJ1-5): GAGVSQSPSNKVTEKGKDVELRCDPISGHTALYWYRQSLGQGLEFLIYFQGNSAPDKSGLPSDRFSAERTGGSVSTLTIQRTQQEDSAVYLCASSLVEGRDQPQHFGDGTRLSIL.

V usage is TRBV28 and J usage is TRBJ1-3; D is uncertain. The germline CDR1 and CDR2 sequences are MDHEN and SYDVKM. Trimming stripped 10 bases from V and 2 bases from J, with 6 bases between. This CDR3 spans 11 amino acids. The CDR3 is CATRAGNTIYF. In nucleotides, the CDR3 is TGTGCCACGAGGGCTGGAAACACCATATATTTT.

CDR3 sequence: CASRRSGQAGGNSPLHF. CDR3 bases: TGTGCCAGCAGGCGATCGGGACAGGCAGGAGGGAATTCACCCCTCCACTTT. V usage is TRBV7-2 and J usage is TRBJ1-6, with 8 bases that match TRBD1. The CDR3 contains 17 residues. With 6 bases clipped from V and 7 bases from J, the junction kept 14 bases outside the gene matches. The germline V gene encodes CDR1 SGHTA and CDR2 FQGNSA.

This clone appeared once. The chain uses TRBV6-1 and TRBJ2-7; 7 nucleotides line up with TRBD1. This CDR3 spans 14 amino acids. Germline values: CDR1 MNHNS, CDR2 SASEGT. After removal of 1 base from V and 6 bases from J, the junction contained 6 bases not matched to a gene. CDR3 DNA sequence: TGTGCCAGCAGTGAAGGGGGAAGGGGGCGCGAGCAGTACTTC. It yields the protein CASSEGGRGREQYF.

The chain links TRBV21-1 to TRBJ2-2; whether TRBD2, the table's D call, matches the DNA was not checked. TRBV21-1 has pseudogene status. This CDR3 is built from 20 residues. The CDR3 coding sequence is TGTGCCAGCAGCAAAGGATACCAGGGGCTAGCGGGAGTGATTGGCGGGGAGCTGTTTTTT. As protein: CASSKGYQGLAGVIGGELFF.

This clone showed up just a few times. Additional DNA sequences in this sample encode the identical CDR3. V is TRBV6-2 or TRBV6-3 and J is TRBJ2-7, with D unclear. Between the trimmed V and J ends, which lost 0 bases and 0 bases, there was a span of 3 bases. Germline assignment: CDR1 MNHEY and CDR2 SVGEGT. The CDR3 totals 13 residues. CDR3: CASSYSTSYEQYF. Written as DNA, the CDR3 is TGTGCCAGCAGTTACTCGACCTCCTACGAGCAGTACTTC.

The rearrangement links TRBV30 to TRBJ2-2; D perhaps matches TRBD2 (6 bases). Germline CDR1 and CDR2: GTSNPN and SVGIG (reference sequence). V shed 8 bases and J shed 4 bases, with 17 bases lying between them. The CDR3 consists of 14 residues. The CDR3 nucleotides are TGTGCCCACTCGGAGGGCAGGGCCACCGGGGAGCTGTTTTTT. This sequence encodes CAHSEGRATGELFF.